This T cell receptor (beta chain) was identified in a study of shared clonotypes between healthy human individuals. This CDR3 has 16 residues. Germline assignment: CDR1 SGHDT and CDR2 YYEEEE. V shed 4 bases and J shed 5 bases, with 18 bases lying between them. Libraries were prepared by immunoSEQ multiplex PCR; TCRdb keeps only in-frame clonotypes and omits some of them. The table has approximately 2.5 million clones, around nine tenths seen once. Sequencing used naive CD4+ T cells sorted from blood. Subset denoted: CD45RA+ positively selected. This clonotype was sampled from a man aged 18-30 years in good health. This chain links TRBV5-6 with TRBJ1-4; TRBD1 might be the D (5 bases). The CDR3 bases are TGTGCCAGCAGCCCCCTTAATGGAGGGGAGAATGAAAAACTGTTTTTT. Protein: CASSPLNGGENEKLFF.